A selection of T cell receptor beta chains follows, all from one sample in a study of blood T cell repertoires in COVID-19. Only in-frame clones appear in the TCRdb table, and some are missing; sequencing was by immunoSEQ multiplex PCR. The sample contains 150,000 to 200,000 clones, about 80% of which appear only once. The sample was PBMCs or T cells enriched from blood (not recorded which). All receptors come from a woman aged 60 to 75 who had recovered from COVID-19. CDR3s include the opening cysteine and the closing phenylalanine or tryptophan. A D gene is named only where the DNA matches it firmly. Some rows mark clone size as missing; the rest say once, few, many or name a class of expanded clone.

TRBV5-4	TRBD1	TRBJ1-5	.	CASSPGTESNQPQHF	TGTGCCAGCAGCCCGGGGACAGAGAGCAATCAGCCCCAGCATTTT
TRBV12-3/TRBV12-4	.	TRBJ1-2	once	CASTAGGGYTF	TGTGCCAGCACGGCGGGGGGAGGCTACACCTTC
TRBV7-2	TRBD2	TRBJ2-3	.	CASRSGGAGTQYF	TGTGCCAGCAGAAGCGGGGGGGCCGGTACGCAGTATTTT
TRBV5-1	TRBD2	TRBJ2-5	.	CASAELAGVVETQYF	TGCGCCAGCGCTGAATTAGCGGGGGTTGTAGAGACCCAGTACTTC
TRBV5-1	.	TRBJ2-2	.	CASSVRADTGELFF	TGCGCCAGCAGTGTCAGGGCGGACACCGGGGAGCTGTTTTTT
TRBV11-3	.	TRBJ2-2	.	CASSFQGTGELFF	TGTGCCAGCAGCTTTCAGGGCACCGGGGAGCTGTTTTTT
TRBV29-1	TRBD1	TRBJ2-7	few	CSAGTGIFEQYF	TGCAGCGCCGGGACAGGGATTTTCGAGCAGTACTTC
TRBV19	.	TRBJ1-4	.	CASSLYNEKLFF	TGTGCCAGTAGCCTGTATAATGAAAAACTGTTTTTT
TRBV11-2	TRBD2	TRBJ2-5	.	CASSLDVGLRYQETQYF	TGTGCCAGCAGCTTAGATGTGGGACTACGATACCAAGAGACCCAGTACTTC
TRBV24-1	.	TRBJ1-5	.	CATSPGYDQPQHF	TGTGCCACCAGTCCAGGGTACGATCAGCCCCAGCATTTT
TRBV5-4	TRBD2	TRBJ2-3	few	CASSLEAGVGTQYF	TGTGCCAGCAGCTTGGAAGCGGGGGTGGGTACGCAGTATTTT
TRBV4-2	.	TRBJ2-2	few	CASSQTGGYAGELFF	TGTGCCAGCAGCCAAACGGGGGGCTACGCCGGGGAGCTGTTTTTT
TRBV2	TRBD1	TRBJ2-5	.	CASNLARGQGRQETQYF	TGTGCCAGCAATCTCGCCCGCGGACAGGGAAGACAAGAGACCCAGTACTTC
TRBV7-8	.	TRBJ1-5	.	CASSLTDNQPQHF	TGTGCCAGCAGCTTAACAGACAATCAGCCCCAGCATTTT
TRBV6-5	TRBD2	TRBJ2-2	few	CASIYRTRITGELFF	TGTGCCAGCATTTATCGGACTAGAATCACCGGGGAGCTGTTTTTT
TRBV20-1	.	TRBJ2-5	.	CSASSWGRETQYF	TGCAGTGCCAGTAGCTGGGGGCGGGAGACCCAGTACTTC
TRBV29-1	.	TRBJ1-2	few	CSVLEGYTF	TGCAGCGTTCTAGAAGGCTACACCTTC
TRBV5-1	TRBD1	TRBJ2-4	.	CASSWGTGDNIQYF	TGCGCCAGCAGCTGGGGGACAGGGGACAACATTCAGTACTTC
TRBV9	TRBD2	TRBJ2-5	.	CASSVDGGGPYQETQYF	TGTGCCAGCAGCGTAGACGGCGGGGGACCCTACCAAGAGACCCAGTACTTC
TRBV7-8	.	TRBJ2-1	.	CASSLSSDEQFF	TGTGCCAGCAGCTTGAGTTCCGATGAGCAGTTCTTC
TRBV19	.	TRBJ2-2	.	CASSARTAANTGELFF	TGTGCCAGTAGTGCCCGGACAGCGGCGAACACCGGGGAGCTGTTTTTT
TRBV29-1	.	TRBJ2-5	.	CSVGEGGVETQYF	TGCAGCGTTGGTGAGGGAGGCGTGGAGACCCAGTACTTC
TRBV18	.	TRBJ2-2	.	CASSPSGELFF	TGTGCCAGCTCACCGTCGGGGGAGCTGTTTTTT
TRBV12-2	.	TRBJ2-7	.	CASRLAERVNEQYF	TGTGCAAGTCGCTTAGCGGAACGGGTTAACGAGCAGTACTTC
TRBV7-2	.	TRBJ1-1	.	CASRDQGQGTEAFF	TGTGCCAGCAGAGATCAGGGGCAGGGGACTGAAGCTTTCTTT
TRBV15	.	TRBJ1-5	.	CATSEGGHSNQPQHF	TGTGCCACCAGCGAAGGGGGTCATAGCAATCAGCCCCAGCATTTT
TRBV5-1	TRBD2	TRBJ2-3	.	CPSSWGGVRDTQYF	TGCCCCAGCAGCTGGGGGGGGGTCAGAGATACGCAGTATTTT
TRBV4-1	TRBD2	TRBJ2-5	.	CASSYISGDKYF	TGCGCCAGCAGCTACATTAGCGGGGACAAGTACTTC
TRBV6-5	.	TRBJ1-4	.	CASSYSFQGGEKLFF	TGTGCCAGCAGTTACTCTTTCCAGGGTGGCGAAAAACTGTTTTTT